This T cell receptor (beta chain) was sequenced for a study of neurological immune-mediated disorders. Study outcomes and limitations: No expanded-clone CDR3 amino acid sequence recurred across subjects, suggesting private TCR-beta repertoires. Association with the multiple sclerosis repertoire cluster was not found for any clinical or MRI feature.

The CDR3 spans 13 residues. Germline loops: CDR1 SGDLS, CDR2 YYNGEE. The V end was cut by 3 bases, the J end by 0 bases, with 5 bases between. 5'RACE with 10-nucleotide random UMIs generated the cDNA. TCRdb analysed the 5' RACE reads with MiXCR anew, one entry per CDR3 protein. The table has some 95,000 distinct CDR3 sequences, roughly 4% seen once. This clonotype was picked up many times. Antigen unknown. It was from 2 million PBMCs stored at -80 C that the unsorted libraries were obtained. This chain joins TRBV9 and TRBJ2-3; tentatively, D is TRBD1 (5 bases). The sequence was collected from a woman aged 18-30 years with multiple sclerosis. The sequenced sample was PBMCs. CDR3 amino acids: CASSAGSTDTQYF. The CDR3 coding sequence is TGTGCCAGCAGCGCAGGGAGCACAGATACGCAGTATTTT.